This T cell receptor (beta chain) was identified during a study of cytomegalovirus exposure and HLA in healthy donors. Note on this clone: The antigen remains undetermined.

In germline, CDR1 is MDHEN, CDR2 SYDVKM. V was trimmed by 10 bases and J by 8 bases, leaving 23 bases between them. This CDR3 contains 14 residues. Healthy individuals who donated bone marrow served as the donors. In the PCR, 60 Vbeta and 13 Jbeta primers were used. Measured with immunoSEQ multiplex PCR; TCRdb has only the in-frame clones, and not every one. The table includes tens of thousands of clones, over 70% detected once. Study outcomes and limitations: High sensitivity and specificity were reportedly achieved when the classifier diagnosed cytomegalovirus status. Per a later analysis, about 15,000 TCR beta sequences showed association with HLA alleles at 0.05 false discovery rate.

The clonotype comes from a girl aged 2-10 years in good health and CMV-seropositive. This chain joins TRBV28 and TRBJ1-2; D not resolved. The source material was PBMCs. CDR3 loop: CAILLSGQDGGYTF. CDR3 bases: TGTGCCATCCTTCTTTCTGGGCAGGATGGCGGCTACACCTTC.